This TCR beta chain was recorded in a study of PD-1 blockade in classical Hodgkin lymphoma. Study conclusions and caveats: With CD4+ cells, TCR diversity rose significantly by C4D1, but not with CD8+ cells.

Points on this clone: As yet, its antigen is unknown.

The table came from immunoSEQ multiplex PCR; TCRdb's copy has only in-frame clones and leaves some out. The sample includes roughly 3,000 clones, 70% to 75% seen only once; the top ten take 65% to 70%. Trimming cost V 5 bases and J 6 bases; bases outside gene matches: 18. Germline-derived CDR1 and CDR2 are SEHNR and FQNEAQ (reference sequence). The CDR3 totals 18 residues. All trial patients relapsed after autologous stem cell transplantation. Through magnetic negative selection, CD8+ T cells were separated from PBMCs that had been thawed. Sample: CD8+ T cells from blood, taken at baseline. This receptor was identified in a human donor with classical Hodgkin lymphoma. The chain links TRBV7-9 to TRBJ2-1; 8 bases agree with TRBD1. DNA for the CDR3: TGTGCCAGCAGCCCCGGGGCGGGGACAGGACCCTTCTTCAATGAGCAGTTCTTC. Translation: CASSPGAGTGPFFNEQFF.